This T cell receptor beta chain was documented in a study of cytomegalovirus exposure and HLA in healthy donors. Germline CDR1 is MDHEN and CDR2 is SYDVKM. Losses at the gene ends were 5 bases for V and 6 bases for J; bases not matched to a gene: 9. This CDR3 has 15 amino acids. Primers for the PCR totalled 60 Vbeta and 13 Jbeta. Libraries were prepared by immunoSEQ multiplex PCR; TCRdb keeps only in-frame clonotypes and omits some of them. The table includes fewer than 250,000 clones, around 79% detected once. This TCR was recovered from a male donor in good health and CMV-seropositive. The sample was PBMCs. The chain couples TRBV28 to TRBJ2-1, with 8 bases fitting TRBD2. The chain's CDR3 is CASSPGVAGSNEQFF. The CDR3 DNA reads TGTGCCAGCAGTCCCGGGGTAGCGGGGTCCAATGAGCAGTTCTTC. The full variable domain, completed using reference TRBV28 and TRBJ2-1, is DVKVTQSSRYLVKRTGEKVFLECVQDMDHENMFWYRQDPGLGLRLIYFSYDVKMKEKGDIPEGYSVSREKKERFSLILESASTNQTSMYLCASSPGVAGSNEQFFGPGTRLTVL.